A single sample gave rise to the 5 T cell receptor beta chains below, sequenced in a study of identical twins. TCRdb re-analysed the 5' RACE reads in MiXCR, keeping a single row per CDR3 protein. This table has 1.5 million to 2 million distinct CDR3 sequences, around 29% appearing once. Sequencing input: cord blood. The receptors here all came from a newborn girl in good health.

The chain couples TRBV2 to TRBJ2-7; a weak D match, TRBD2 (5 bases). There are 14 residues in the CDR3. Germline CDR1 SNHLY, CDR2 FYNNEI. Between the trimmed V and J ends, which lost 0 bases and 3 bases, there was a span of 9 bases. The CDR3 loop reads CASSEASGIYEQYF. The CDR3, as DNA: TGTGCCAGCAGTGAAGCGAGCGGAATCTACGAGCAGTACTTC.

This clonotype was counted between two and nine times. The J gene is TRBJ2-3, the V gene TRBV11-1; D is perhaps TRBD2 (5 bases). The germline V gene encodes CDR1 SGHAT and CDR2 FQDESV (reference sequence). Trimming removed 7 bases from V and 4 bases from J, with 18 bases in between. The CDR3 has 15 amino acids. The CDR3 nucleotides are TGTGCCAGCACCGCGACGGAGGTGTTGGCAGATACGCAGTATTTT. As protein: CASTATEVLADTQYF.

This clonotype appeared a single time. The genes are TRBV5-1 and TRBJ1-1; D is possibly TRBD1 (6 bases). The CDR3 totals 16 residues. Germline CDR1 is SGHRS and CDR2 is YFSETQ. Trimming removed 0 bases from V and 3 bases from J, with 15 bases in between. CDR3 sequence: CASSLGQALRDTEAFF. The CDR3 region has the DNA TGCGCCAGCAGCTTGGGACAGGCGTTGAGGGACACTGAAGCTTTCTTT.

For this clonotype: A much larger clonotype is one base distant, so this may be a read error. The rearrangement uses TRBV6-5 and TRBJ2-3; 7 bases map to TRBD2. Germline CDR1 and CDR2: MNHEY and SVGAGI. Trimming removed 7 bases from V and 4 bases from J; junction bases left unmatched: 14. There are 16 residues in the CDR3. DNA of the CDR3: TGTGCCAGCAAGGGGAAAGCGGGACTTAGCGCAGATACGCAGTATTTT. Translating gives CASKGKAGLSADTQYF.

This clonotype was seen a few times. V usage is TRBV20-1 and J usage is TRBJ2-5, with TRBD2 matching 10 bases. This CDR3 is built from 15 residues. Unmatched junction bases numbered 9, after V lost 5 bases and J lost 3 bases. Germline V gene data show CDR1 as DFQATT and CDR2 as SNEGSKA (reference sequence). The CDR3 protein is CSACRLAGAEETQYF. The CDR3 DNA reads TGCAGTGCTTGCCGGCTAGCGGGAGCTGAAGAGACCCAGTACTTC.